This passage covers 11 T cell receptor beta chains from one sample sequenced in a study of T cell clonality in common variable immunodeficiency. Profiling relied on immunoSEQ multiplex PCR, and the TCRdb table lists in-frame clones only, not all of them. There are about 60,000 clones in the sample, none observed a single time. Sample: peripheral blood mononuclear cells. Source of these receptors: a person aged 18 to 70 in good health.

In its sample, this clone was seen many times. The read stops 3 residues short of the end of the CDR3; the missing end is completed from the germline J gene. This sequence joins TRBV30 and TRBJ2-5, with TRBD1 matching over 11 bases. Trimming cost V 0 bases and J 5 bases; bases outside gene matches: 5. The germline gives CDR1 GTSNPN, CDR2 SVGIG (reference sequence). The CDR3 consists of 15 residues. CDR3 region: CAWSVGTGGRETQYF. The sequenced CDR3 bases are TGTGCCTGGAGTGTCGGGACAGGGGGTCGGGAGACC.

This clone was detected ten times or more. The read finishes 3 residues shy of the CDR3 end, and the germline J gene is used to complete it. The chain carries TRBV20-1 and TRBJ2-7; 7 bases line up with TRBD1. V was clipped by 0 bases and J by 4 bases; unmatched bases: 6. CDR3 length: 14 residues. Germline V gene sequence: CDR1 DFQATT, CDR2 SNEGSKA (reference sequence). The CDR3 is CSARDRGIGYEQYF. Incomplete CDR3 DNA: TGCAGTGCTAGAGACAGGGGGATAGGGTACGAG.

This clone was counted at least ten times. The read ends 3 residues early relative to the CDR3; the germline J gene fills the gap. This chain connects TRBV7-9 to TRBJ1-1, with a possible D match to TRBD1 (5 bases). The CDR3 covers 14 residues. Per the germline V gene, CDR1 is SEHNR and CDR2 is FQNEAQ (reference sequence). The V and J ends lost 3 bases and 2 bases respectively, with 10 bases between them. The CDR3 spells CASSFDSINTEAFF. The part of the CDR3 DNA that was read is TGTGCCAGCAGCTTTGACAGTATTAACACTGAA.

This clone has ten or more counts. The read terminates 3 residues before the CDR3 end, so the remaining end is supplied by the germline J gene. The J gene is TRBJ1-1, the V gene TRBV20-1, with 8 bases aligning to TRBD1. This CDR3 has 14 amino acids. V lost 3 bases, J lost 7 bases, and 10 bases stayed unmatched. Germline values: CDR1 DFQATT, CDR2 SNEGSKA (reference sequence). The CDR3: CSARVTGDGNEAFF. Incomplete CDR3 DNA: TGCAGTGCTAGGGTGACAGGGGATGGCAATGAA.

This clone was counted ten times or more. CDR3 DNA (partial): TGTGCCAGCAGCCCCCAGGGGGAGACC. The encoded protein is CASSPQGET. The CDR3 in full is CASSPQGETQYF. V is TRBV7-2 and J is TRBJ2-5; D might be TRBD1 (6 bases). The sequenced fragment ends 3 residues before the CDR3 boundary, so the rest is inferred from the germline J gene. The V gene lost 5 bases and the J gene lost 5 bases, with 9 bases spanning the gap. CDR1 is SGHTA and CDR2 is FQGNSA in the germline V gene. The CDR3 sequence is 12 residues long.

There are many counts of this clone. The junction and the germline gene differ at one end; a read error may be behind it. The CDR3 goes on 3 residues after the read ends, and that part is filled in from the germline J gene. The chain has TRBV4-2 and TRBJ1-2; tentative D call: TRBD1 (6 bases). Germline CDR1 and CDR2: LGHNA and YNFKEQ. The CDR3 is 15 amino acids. The sequenced CDR3 bases are TGCGCCAGCAGCAAAGACCACAGGGCCGGACCTGGC. This encodes CASSKDHRAGPG. In full, the CDR3 reads CASSKDHRAGPGYTF.

This clone has ten or more counts. The DNA ends 3 residues before the CDR3 does, and the rest of the CDR3 is filled in from the germline J gene. The rearrangement links TRBV30 to TRBJ1-1; D may be TRBD1 (5 bases). The ends were cut back, 8 bases at V and 1 base at J, with 20 bases in the middle. The CDR3 runs to 15 residues. Per the germline V gene, CDR1 is GTSNPN and CDR2 is SVGIG (reference sequence). This chain's CDR3 is CARYRNTGRNTEAFF. Incomplete CDR3 DNA: TGTGCCAGGTACAGGAACACTGGGCGGAACACTGAA.

Ten or more counts support this clone. Sequencing ends 3 residues short of the CDR3 end; the germline J gene provides the rest. The J gene is TRBJ2-3, the V gene TRBV7-2; 8 positions match TRBD1. The CDR3 is 15 residues long. Germline CDR1 is SGHTA and CDR2 is FQGNSA. The V segment lost 6 bases and the J segment 0 bases; nucleotides outside the gene matches: 5. Here the CDR3 reads CASRWTGSSTDTQYF. The sequenced CDR3 bases are TGTGCCAGCAGATGGACAGGGTCTAGCACAGATACG.

This clone was detected many times. The CDR3 bases that were read are TGTGCCAGCAGCCCCCTAGGGGTTTTATCGAGGGGTACG. Translating gives CASSPLGVLSRGT. In full, the CDR3 is CASSPLGVLSRGTQYF. The V and J genes are TRBV6-2 or TRBV6-3 and TRBJ2-3; D possibly uses TRBD1 or TRBD2 (5 bases each). From the germline J gene comes the end of the CDR3, since the read stops 3 residues before it. CDR1 and CDR2 from the germline V gene are MNHEY and SVGEGT. V was pared by 6 bases and J by 8 bases, with 24 bases between. The CDR3 is 16 residues long.

Ten or more counts support this clone. The read ends 3 residues before the CDR3 terminus; that terminus is restored from the germline J gene. The chain uses TRBV6-2 or TRBV6-3 and TRBJ2-6; D remains unclear. V lost 8 bases and J lost 0, with 14 bases in between. The length of the CDR3 is 16 residues. Germline V gene data show CDR1 as MNHEY and CDR2 as SVGEGT. The CDR3 bases that were read are TGTGCCAGCTCCTACCCTACGAACTCTGGGGCCAACGTC. It translates to CASSYPTNSGANV. The full CDR3 is CASSYPTNSGANVLTF.

This clone was counted many times. Read data end 3 residues before the CDR3 end; the end is taken from the germline J gene. The chain employs TRBV5-1 and TRBJ2-3; D call uncertain. From germline, CDR1 is SGHRS and CDR2 YFSETQ. The CDR3 is 15 residues long. Trimming cost V 0 bases and J 2 bases, with 10 bases left between them. CDR3 DNA (partial): TGCGCCAGCAGCTTGGCCGCCAGATTCACAGATACG. This encodes CASSLAARFTDT. The whole CDR3 region reads CASSLAARFTDTQYF.